A single sample is the source of the 25 T cell receptor beta chains below, sequenced in a study of T cell changes during pregnancy in multiple sclerosis (dated by TCRdb to about 2019). Libraries were prepared through the immunoSEQ multiplex PCR assay. The table comes from immuneACCESS by way of TCRdb, which keeps in-frame sequences with V and J called. Part of the clones is missing from these tables; in studies checked, under half for an unresolved V gene and the rest for unknown reasons. The sample data list around 96,000 clones, and 85% to 95% of these were observed just once. Roughly 4% of the sample belongs to the ten largest clones. The sample consisted of peripheral blood, taken in the first trimester of pregnancy. Source of these receptors: a female donor with multiple sclerosis, enrolled in a pregnancy study.

The rearrangement uses TRBV7-2 and TRBJ2-3; tentatively, D is TRBD2 (7 bases). CDR3 size: 15 residues. Deletions cut 0 bases from V and 5 bases from J, with 12 bases between. Germline V lookup: CDR1 SGHTA, CDR2 FQGNSA. DNA for the CDR3: TGTGCCAGCAGCTTAGCCGGGGGGCGGGGAGATACGCAGTATTTT. This translates into CASSLAGGRGDTQYF. Full variable domain (rest looked up from reference TRBV7-2 and TRBJ2-3): GAGVSQSPSNKVTEKGKDVELRCDPISGHTALYWYRQSLGQGLEFLIYFQGNSAPDKSGLPSDRFSAERTGGSVSTLTIQRTQQEDSAVYLCASSLAGGRGDTQYFGPGTRLTVL.

The genes are TRBV5-1 and TRBJ2-1; D may be TRBD1 (5 bases). CDR1 is SGHRS, CDR2 YFSETQ, per germline. This CDR3 spans 13 amino acids. V was trimmed by 0 bases and J by 8 bases, leaving 9 bases between them. CDR3 sequence reads: CASSLAWGHEQFF. The CDR3 DNA reads TGCGCCAGCAGCTTGGCCTGGGGCCATGAGCAGTTCTTC.

This clone was counted once. Other nucleotide sequences from this sample produce the same CDR3. The chain is built from TRBV15 and TRBJ2-7, with a weak D call TRBD2 (5 bases). V lost 0 bases, J lost 2 bases, and 11 bases lay in between. Germline-derived CDR1 and CDR2 are LNHNV and YYDKDF (reference sequence). This CDR3 is built from 15 residues. In DNA, the CDR3 is TGTGCCACCAGCAGAGACCCTGGGAGTACCTACGAGCAGTACTTC. Amino acids: CATSRDPGSTYEQYF.

This chain joins TRBV18 and TRBJ1-1; possible D gene TRBD1, 6 bases. Germline V gene sequence: CDR1 KGHSH, CDR2 LQKENI. V dropped 5 bases and J dropped 7 bases, with 11 bases sitting between them. This CDR3 has 12 residues. DNA for the CDR3: TGTGCCAGCTCAGCGGGGGGCGGTGAAGCTTTCTTT. This gives the protein CASSAGGGEAFF.

The genes are TRBV19 and TRBJ1-2, with D unresolved. Trimming took off 8 bases at V and 3 bases at J, with 16 bases between the two ends. Per germline, CDR1 LNHDA and CDR2 SQIVND (reference sequence). The CDR3 spans 14 residues. The CDR3 DNA sequence: TGTGCCAGTTCGCCGGGTCTCTCTCACTATGGCTACACCTTC. This encodes CASSPGLSHYGYTF.

This chain joins TRBV6-1 and TRBJ1-6, with 12 bases fitting TRBD1. This CDR3 is built from 15 residues. In germline, CDR1 is MNHNS, CDR2 SASEGT. V shed 4 bases and J 9 bases; nucleotides not matched to a gene: 4. CDR3 bases: TGTGCCAGCAGTGGGGGACAGGGGGCCGGTTCACCCCTCCACTTT. This sequence encodes CASSGGQGAGSPLHF.

V is TRBV19 and J is TRBJ1-1; D might be TRBD1 (5 bases). V was trimmed by 9 bases and J by 0 bases, leaving 11 bases between them. This CDR3 contains 13 residues. The germline V gene encodes CDR1 LNHDA and CDR2 SQIVND (reference sequence). This chain's CDR3 is CASSKGLNTEAFF. The CDR3 coding sequence is TGTGCCAGCTCGAAGGGGCTGAACACTGAAGCTTTCTTT.

J is TRBJ1-2 and V is TRBV7-3; 10 bases map to TRBD1. V lost 5 bases to trimming and J lost 7 bases; unmatched junction nucleotides: 10. The length of the CDR3 is 15 residues. The V gene's germline CDR1 is SGHTA and CDR2 FQGTGA. As DNA, the CDR3 is TGTGCCAGCAGCCCCTCGACAGGGGGCGATCGTGGCTACACCTTC. It codes for CASSPSTGGDRGYTF.

V and J are TRBV6-1 and TRBJ2-1; 7 positions agree with TRBD2. After removal of 7 bases from V and 1 base from J, the junction contained 7 bases not matched to a gene. The CDR3 is 15 amino acids. The germline gives CDR1 MNHNS, CDR2 SASEGT. This CDR3 reads CASNTDGGSYNEQFF. The CDR3 DNA reads TGTGCCAGCAACACAGACGGGGGGTCCTACAATGAGCAGTTCTTC.

The CDR3 sequence: CASSLDSRSPLHF. The CDR3 coding sequence is TGTGCCAGCAGCTTAGACAGTCGGTCACCCCTCCACTTT. The chain recombines TRBV7-2 with TRBJ1-6; D is uncertain. Per germline, CDR1 SGHTA and CDR2 FQGNSA. V was trimmed by 1 base and J by 10 bases, leaving 8 bases between them. This CDR3 is built from 13 residues.

The V gene is TRBV29-1, the J gene TRBJ2-5, with D possibly being TRBD2 (5 bases). CDR1 is SQVTM and CDR2 is ANQGSEA in the germline V gene. This CDR3 contains 11 residues. The CDR3 is CTTREGETQYF. Here the CDR3 DNA reads TGCACTACCCGGGAAGGGGAGACCCAGTACTTC. The full variable domain, completed using reference TRBV29-1 and TRBJ2-5, is SAVISQKPSRDICQRGTSLTIQCQVDSQVTMMFWYRQQPGQSLTLIATANQGSEATYESGFVIDKFPISRPNLTFSTLTVSNMSPEDSSIYLCTTREGETQYFGPGTRLLVL.

This chain's CDR3 is CASSVGGAKQQETQYF. The CDR3 DNA sequence: TGTGCCAGCTCCGTGGGCGGGGCCAAACAACAAGAGACCCAGTACTTC. The chain recombines TRBV2 with TRBJ2-5, with TRBD2 as a possible D gene (6 bases). Germline V gene data show CDR1 as SNHLY and CDR2 as FYNNEI. V was cut by 8 bases and J by 2 bases, with 21 bases left in between. The CDR3 loop spans 16 amino acids. The entire variable domain, with the rest obtained from reference TRBV2 and TRBJ2-5, is as follows: EPEVTQTPSHQVTQMGQEVILRCVPISNHLYFYWYRQILGQKVEFLVSFYNNEISEKSEIFDDQFSVERPDGSNFTLKIRSTKLEDSAMYFCASSVGGAKQQETQYFGPGTRLLVL.

The chain combines TRBV6-5 with TRBJ2-1; TRBD2 agrees at 12 bases. V was pared by 7 bases and J by 9 bases, with 4 bases of the junction left unmatched. Germline V CDR1 and CDR2: MNHEY, SVGAGI. The CDR3 totals 13 residues. CDR3 protein: CASTLAGGIEQFF. The DNA of the CDR3 is TGTGCCAGCACTCTAGCGGGGGGGATTGAGCAGTTCTTC.

The genes are TRBV7-6 and TRBJ1-1, with 8 bases that match TRBD1. Losses at the gene ends were 6 bases for V and 8 bases for J; bases not matched to a gene: 8. In germline, CDR1 is SGHVS, CDR2 FNYEAQ. The CDR3 spans 13 residues. CDR3 DNA sequence: TGTGCCAGCAGTCTAACAGGACAGGGCGAAGCTTTCTTT. Its translation is CASSLTGQGEAFF.

V gene TRBV6-5 combines with J gene TRBJ1-1; 9 nucleotides agree with TRBD1. This CDR3 region has 15 residues. Germline loops: CDR1 MNHEY, CDR2 SVGAGI. V shed 5 bases, J shed 4 bases, and the junction held 8 bases outside the gene matches. CDR3 sequence: CASSRWGQGGTEAFF. The CDR3 region has the DNA TGTGCCAGCAGTCGATGGGGACAGGGCGGCACTGAAGCTTTCTTT.

This clone appeared once. This chain uses TRBV4-2 with TRBJ1-1; D might be TRBD1 (6 bases). Germline CDR1 LGHNA, CDR2 YNFKEQ. The CDR3 runs to 15 residues. V was clipped by 4 bases and J by 5 bases, with 17 bases between them. The CDR3 here is CASSLTGTKSTEAFF. Written as DNA, the CDR3 is TGTGCCAGCAGCCTTACCGGGACAAAGAGTACTGAAGCTTTCTTT.

V is TRBV19 and J is TRBJ1-2; no firm D call. The CDR3 is 16 amino acids. Per the germline V gene, CDR1 is LNHDA and CDR2 is SQIVND (reference sequence). Trimming left V 3 bases short and J 3 bases short, with 17 bases between. The CDR3 spells CASSMWSVGLDYGYTF. CDR3 DNA: TGTGCCAGTAGTATGTGGTCGGTTGGCCTAGACTATGGCTACACCTTC.

The table lists this clone with a count of one. J is TRBJ2-2 and V is TRBV18, with D possibly being TRBD1 (5 bases). Germline-derived CDR1 and CDR2 are KGHSH and LQKENI. The CDR3 consists of 16 residues. V lost 6 bases and J lost 3, with 17 bases in between. The CDR3 loop is CASSQQEPTYTGELFF. CDR3 DNA sequence: TGTGCCAGCTCGCAACAGGAGCCTACATACACCGGGGAGCTGTTTTTT.

This chain links TRBV7-6 with TRBJ2-5; 11 positions match TRBD1. CDR1 and CDR2 from the germline V gene are SGHVS and FNYEAQ. The V gene end was trimmed by 5 bases and the J gene end by 4 bases; junction bases not matched to a gene: 9. The CDR3 contains 16 residues. CDR3 DNA sequence: TGTGCCAGCAGCCCGCGGACAGGGGGCTTCGCAGAGACCCAGTACTTC. Its protein is CASSPRTGGFAETQYF.

The DNA for the CDR3 is TGTGCCAGCAGTAACAGCCTCGGGGGCACTGAAGCTTTCTTT. It codes for CASSNSLGGTEAFF. The V gene is TRBV6-5, the J gene TRBJ1-1, with D possibly being TRBD1 (5 bases). V gave up 5 bases and J gave up 4 bases, with 14 bases separating them. Germline V gene lookup returns CDR1 MNHEY and CDR2 SVGAGI. The length of the CDR3 is 14 residues.

CDR3 nucleotides: TGTGCCAGCAGCGGCCTAGGTGGGGCCAACGTCCTGACTTTC. It is translated as CASSGLGGANVLTF. The rearrangement links TRBV9 to TRBJ2-6; D gene ambiguous. Trimming took off 3 bases at V and 3 bases at J, with 7 bases between the two ends. Germline V gives CDR1 SGDLS, CDR2 YYNGEE. The length of the CDR3 is 14 residues. The whole variable domain, remainder taken from reference TRBV9 and TRBJ2-6, is DSGVTQTPKHLITATGQRVTLRCSPRSGDLSVYWYQQSLDQGLQFLIQYYNGEERAKGNILERFSAQQFPDLHSELNLSSLELGDSALYFCASSGLGGANVLTFGAGSRLTVL.

The chain couples TRBV5-6 to TRBJ1-1; TRBD1 aligns across 7 bases. CDR3 length: 16 amino acids. CDR1 and CDR2 from the germline V gene are SGHDT and YYEEEE. The trim removed 0 bases at V and 5 bases at J, leaving 10 bases unmatched. CDR3 nucleotides: TGTGCCAGCAGCTTGGCCCGTCCACAGGGGTTGACTGAAGCTTTCTTT. It translates to CASSLARPQGLTEAFF.

The count of this clone is one. This chain connects TRBV10-1 to TRBJ1-3, with 7 positions matching TRBD1. Trimming at V came to 8 bases and at J to 4 bases, leaving 14 bases not matched to a gene. This CDR3 region has 16 residues. Germline V gene data show CDR1 as WNHNN and CDR2 as SYGVQD (reference sequence). The chain's CDR3 is CASGEGGEGSGNTIYF. In nucleotides, the CDR3 is TGCGCCAGCGGAGAAGGGGGCGAAGGTTCCGGAAACACCATATATTTT.

The chain employs TRBV2 and TRBJ1-5; D is ambiguous. This CDR3 contains 15 residues. CDR1 is SNHLY and CDR2 is FYNNEI in the germline V gene. V was shortened by 3 bases and J by 3 bases, with 12 bases between the two germline ends. The DNA for the CDR3 is TGTGCCAGCAGTGACTGGGCAGTCAACAATCAGCCCCAGCATTTT. Protein: CASSDWAVNNQPQHF.

CDR3 in DNA: TGTGCCACCGAGGGACAGGGGATCAATGAGCAGTTCTTC. Its protein product is CATEGQGINEQFF. This chain connects TRBV7-9 to TRBJ2-1; 10 bases fit TRBD1. J lost 6 bases, V lost 10 bases, and 6 bases had no gene match. CDR1 and CDR2 from the germline V gene are SEHNR and FQNEAQ (reference sequence). This CDR3 spans 13 amino acids.